The table lists the clone carrying this T cell receptor (beta chain) with a count of one. Its antigen is not identified. These data come from a study of T-cell reconstitution after alpha-beta-depleted transplantation in children. Whole-study findings and limits: Some patients' high day-60 TCRbeta diversity was attributed to recipient cells surviving conditioning. T-cell numbers and diversity, one year after transplant, stemmed largely from T cells that were newly produced. By about two months after transplant, alpha-beta T cells reportedly arose from several hundred graft clones that had expanded.

The TCRbeta library incorporated unique molecular identifiers. A single record per CDR3 protein comes from TCRdb applying MiXCR to the PCR reads. Among almost 250,000 distinct CDR3 sequences listed, about 25% were seen once. Sample: PBMCs, taken before TCRalphabeta/CD19-depleted stem cell transplant. This TCR derives from a girl aged 2-10 years with Fanconi anemia, due to receive a stem cell transplant.

The CDR3 loop is CASSTPGAQETQYF. For the CDR3, the DNA is TGCGCCAGCAGCACTCCGGGAGCTCAAGAGACCCAGTACTTC. The chain couples TRBV5-1 to TRBJ2-5, with TRBD2 as a possible D gene (6 bases). Trimming shortened V by 4 bases and J by 2 bases, and 12 bases separated the two germline ends. This CDR3 has 14 amino acids. Germline loops: CDR1 SGHRS, CDR2 YFSETQ.